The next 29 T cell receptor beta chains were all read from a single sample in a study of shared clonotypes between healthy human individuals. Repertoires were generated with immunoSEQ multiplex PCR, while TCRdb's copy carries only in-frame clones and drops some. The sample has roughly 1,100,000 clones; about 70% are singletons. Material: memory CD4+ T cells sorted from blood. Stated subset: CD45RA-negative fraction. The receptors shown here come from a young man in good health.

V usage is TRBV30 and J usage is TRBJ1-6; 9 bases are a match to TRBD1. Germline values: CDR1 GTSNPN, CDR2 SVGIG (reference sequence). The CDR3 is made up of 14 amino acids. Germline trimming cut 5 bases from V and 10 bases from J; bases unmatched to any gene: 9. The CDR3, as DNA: TGTGCCTGGGTTGGGGGACAGGGAAACTCACCCCTCCACTTT. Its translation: CAWVGGQGNSPLHF.

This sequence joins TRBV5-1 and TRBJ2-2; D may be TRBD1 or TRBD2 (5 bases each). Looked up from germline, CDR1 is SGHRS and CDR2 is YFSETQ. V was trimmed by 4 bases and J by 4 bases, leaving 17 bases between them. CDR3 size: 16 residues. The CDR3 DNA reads TGCGCCAGCAGCCCTAATATCGGGACGCCCACCGGGGAGCTGTTTTTT. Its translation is CASSPNIGTPTGELFF.

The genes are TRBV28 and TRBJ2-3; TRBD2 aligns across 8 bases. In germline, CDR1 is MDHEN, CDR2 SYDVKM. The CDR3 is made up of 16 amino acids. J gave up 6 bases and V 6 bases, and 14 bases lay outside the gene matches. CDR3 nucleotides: TGTGCCAGCAGCCAGAGCGGGAGTTACGTGGTCGATACGCAGTATTTT. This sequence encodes CASSQSGSYVVDTQYF.

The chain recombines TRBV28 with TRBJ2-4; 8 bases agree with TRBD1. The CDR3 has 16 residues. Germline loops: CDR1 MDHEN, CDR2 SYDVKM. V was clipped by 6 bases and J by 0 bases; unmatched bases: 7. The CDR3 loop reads CASSPGQGLAKNIQYF. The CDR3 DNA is TGTGCCAGCAGCCCCGGACAGGGTCTAGCCAAAAACATTCAGTACTTC.

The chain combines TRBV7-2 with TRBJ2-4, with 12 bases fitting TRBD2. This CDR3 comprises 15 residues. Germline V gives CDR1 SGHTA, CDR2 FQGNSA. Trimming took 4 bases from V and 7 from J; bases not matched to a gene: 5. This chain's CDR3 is CASSSSSGRANIQYF. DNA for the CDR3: TGTGCCAGCAGCTCTTCTAGCGGGAGGGCCAACATTCAGTACTTC.

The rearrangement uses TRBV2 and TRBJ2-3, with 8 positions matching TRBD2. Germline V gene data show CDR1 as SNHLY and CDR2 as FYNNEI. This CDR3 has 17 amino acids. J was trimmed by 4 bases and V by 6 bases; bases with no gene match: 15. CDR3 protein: CASRKGPKGLVADTQYF. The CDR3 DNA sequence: TGTGCCAGCAGGAAGGGACCGAAGGGACTAGTTGCAGATACGCAGTATTTT.

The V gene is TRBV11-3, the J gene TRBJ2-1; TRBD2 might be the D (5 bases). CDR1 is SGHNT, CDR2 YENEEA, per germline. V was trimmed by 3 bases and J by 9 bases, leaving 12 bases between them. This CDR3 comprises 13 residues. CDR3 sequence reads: CASSFLDGGEQFF. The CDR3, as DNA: TGTGCCAGCAGCTTCTTGGATGGAGGTGAGCAGTTCTTC.

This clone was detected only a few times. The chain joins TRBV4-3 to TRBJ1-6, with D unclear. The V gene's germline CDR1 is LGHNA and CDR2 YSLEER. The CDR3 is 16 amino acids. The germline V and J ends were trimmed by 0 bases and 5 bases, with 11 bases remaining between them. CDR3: CASSQDEGRDNSPLHF. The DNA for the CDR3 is TGCGCCAGCAGCCAAGATGAAGGGCGGGATAATTCACCCCTCCACTTT.

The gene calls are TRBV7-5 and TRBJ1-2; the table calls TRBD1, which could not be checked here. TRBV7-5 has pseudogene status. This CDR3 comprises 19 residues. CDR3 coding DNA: TGTGCCAGAAGCTTAGGTCCCCGGGACAGGGGAAGGGGTAACTATGGCTACACCTTC. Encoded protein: CARSLGPRDRGRGNYGYTF.

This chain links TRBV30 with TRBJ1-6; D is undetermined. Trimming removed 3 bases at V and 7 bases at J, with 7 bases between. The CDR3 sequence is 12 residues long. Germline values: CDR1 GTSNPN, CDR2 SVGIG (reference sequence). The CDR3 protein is CAWSTPNSPLHF. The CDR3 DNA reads TGTGCCTGGAGCACACCGAATTCACCCCTCCACTTT.

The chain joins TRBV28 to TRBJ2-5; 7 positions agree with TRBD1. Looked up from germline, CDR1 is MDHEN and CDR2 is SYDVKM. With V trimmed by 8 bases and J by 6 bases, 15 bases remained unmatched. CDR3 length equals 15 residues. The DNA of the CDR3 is TGTGCCAGCTCCACAGGGGCCAGGGCCTTGCAGACCCAGTACTTC. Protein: CASSTGARALQTQYF. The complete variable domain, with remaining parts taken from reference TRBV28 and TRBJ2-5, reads DVKVTQSSRYLVKRTGEKVFLECVQDMDHENMFWYRQDPGLGLRLIYFSYDVKMKEKGDIPEGYSVSREKKERFSLILESASTNQTSMYLCASSTGARALQTQYFGPGTRLLVL.

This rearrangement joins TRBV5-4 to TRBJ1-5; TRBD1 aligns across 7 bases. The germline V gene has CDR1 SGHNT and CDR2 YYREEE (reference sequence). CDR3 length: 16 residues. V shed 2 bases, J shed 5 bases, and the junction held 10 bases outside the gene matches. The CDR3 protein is CASSFLYRGEDQPQHF. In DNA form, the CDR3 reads TGTGCCAGCAGCTTTCTATACAGGGGCGAAGATCAGCCCCAGCATTTT. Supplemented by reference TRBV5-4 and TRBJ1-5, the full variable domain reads ETGVTQSPTHLIKTRGQQVTLRCSSQSGHNTVSWYQQALGQGPQFIFQYYREEENGRGNFPPRFSGLQFPNYSSELNVNALELDDSALYLCASSFLYRGEDQPQHFGDGTRLSIL.

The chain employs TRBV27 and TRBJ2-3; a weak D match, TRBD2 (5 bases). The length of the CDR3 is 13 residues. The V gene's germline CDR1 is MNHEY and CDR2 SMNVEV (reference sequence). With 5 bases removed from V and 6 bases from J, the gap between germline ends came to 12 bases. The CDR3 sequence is CASSARDRDTQYF. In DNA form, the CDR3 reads TGTGCCAGCAGTGCCCGGGATCGGGATACGCAGTATTTT.

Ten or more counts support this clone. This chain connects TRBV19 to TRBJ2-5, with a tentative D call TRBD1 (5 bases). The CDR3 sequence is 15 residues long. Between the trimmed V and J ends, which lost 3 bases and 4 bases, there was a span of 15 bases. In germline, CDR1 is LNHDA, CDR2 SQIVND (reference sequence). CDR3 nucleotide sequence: TGTGCCAGTAGTATGAACAGGCGGCCAGGAGAGACCCAGTACTTC. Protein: CASSMNRRPGETQYF.

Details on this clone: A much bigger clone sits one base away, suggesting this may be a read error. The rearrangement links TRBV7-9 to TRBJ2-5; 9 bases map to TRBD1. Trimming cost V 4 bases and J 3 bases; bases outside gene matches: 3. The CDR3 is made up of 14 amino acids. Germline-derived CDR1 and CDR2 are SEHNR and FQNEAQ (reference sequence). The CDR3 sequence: CASSSGTGKETQYF. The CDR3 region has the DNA TGTGCCAGCAGCTCCGGGACAGGGAAAGAGACCCAGTACTTC.

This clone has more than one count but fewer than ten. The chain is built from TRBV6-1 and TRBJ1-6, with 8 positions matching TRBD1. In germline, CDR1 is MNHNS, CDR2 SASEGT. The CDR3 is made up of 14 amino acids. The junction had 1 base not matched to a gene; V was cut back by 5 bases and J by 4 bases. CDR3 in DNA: TGTGCCAGCAGTCGACAGGGGTATAATTCACCCCTCCACTTT. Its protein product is CASSRQGYNSPLHF.

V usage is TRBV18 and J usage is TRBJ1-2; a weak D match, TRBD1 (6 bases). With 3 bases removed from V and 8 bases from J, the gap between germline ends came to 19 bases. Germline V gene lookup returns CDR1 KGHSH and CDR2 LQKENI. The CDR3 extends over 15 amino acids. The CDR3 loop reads CASSPDLGQPGGYTF. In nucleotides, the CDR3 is TGTGCCAGCTCACCCGACCTTGGACAGCCAGGGGGCTACACCTTC.

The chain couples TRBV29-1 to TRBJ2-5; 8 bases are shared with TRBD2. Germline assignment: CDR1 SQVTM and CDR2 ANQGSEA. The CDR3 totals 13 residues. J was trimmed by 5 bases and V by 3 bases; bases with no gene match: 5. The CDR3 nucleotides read TGCAGCGTTGATGTCAGCGGGAGCGAGACCCAGTACTTC. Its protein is CSVDVSGSETQYF.

The DNA of the CDR3 is TGTGCCAGCAGCGCTACAGGACGAAACACCATATATTTT. Its protein product is CASSATGRNTIYF. The chain has TRBV9 and TRBJ1-3; D perhaps matches TRBD1 (5 bases). Between the trimmed V and J ends, which lost 3 bases and 5 bases, there was a span of 9 bases. Germline values: CDR1 SGDLS, CDR2 YYNGEE. This CDR3 region has 13 residues.

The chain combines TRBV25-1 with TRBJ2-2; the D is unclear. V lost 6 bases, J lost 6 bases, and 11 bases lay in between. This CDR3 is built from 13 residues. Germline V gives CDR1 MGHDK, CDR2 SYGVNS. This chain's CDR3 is CASRAHSSGELFF. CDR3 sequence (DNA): TGTGCCAGCAGGGCCCACAGTTCCGGGGAGCTGTTTTTT.

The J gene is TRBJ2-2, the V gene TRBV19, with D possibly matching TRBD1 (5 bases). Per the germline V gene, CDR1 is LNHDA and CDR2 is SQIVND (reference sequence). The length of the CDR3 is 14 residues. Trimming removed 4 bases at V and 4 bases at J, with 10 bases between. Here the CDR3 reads CASSTGYSTGELFF. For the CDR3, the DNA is TGTGCCAGTAGTACAGGGTACTCCACCGGGGAGCTGTTTTTT.

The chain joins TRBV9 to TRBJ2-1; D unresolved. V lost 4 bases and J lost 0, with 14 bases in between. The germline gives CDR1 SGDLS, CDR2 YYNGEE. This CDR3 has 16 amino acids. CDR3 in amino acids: CASSSDSTLSYNEQFF. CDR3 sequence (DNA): TGTGCCAGCAGCTCCGACTCGACTCTCTCCTACAATGAGCAGTTCTTC.

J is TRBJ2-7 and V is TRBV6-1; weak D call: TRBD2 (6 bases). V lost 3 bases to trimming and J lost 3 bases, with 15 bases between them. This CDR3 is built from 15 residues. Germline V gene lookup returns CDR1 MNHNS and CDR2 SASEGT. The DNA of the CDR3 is TGTGCCAGCAGTGACGGCGGGGCCCAGAGCTACGAGCAGTACTTC. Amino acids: CASSDGGAQSYEQYF.

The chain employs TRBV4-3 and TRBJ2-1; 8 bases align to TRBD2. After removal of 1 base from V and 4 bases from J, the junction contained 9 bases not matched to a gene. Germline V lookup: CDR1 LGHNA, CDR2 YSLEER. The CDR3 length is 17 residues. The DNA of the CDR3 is TGCGCCAGCAGCCAAGGATTGGGACTAGGTTTTTACAATGAGCAGTTCTTC. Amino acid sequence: CASSQGLGLGFYNEQFF.

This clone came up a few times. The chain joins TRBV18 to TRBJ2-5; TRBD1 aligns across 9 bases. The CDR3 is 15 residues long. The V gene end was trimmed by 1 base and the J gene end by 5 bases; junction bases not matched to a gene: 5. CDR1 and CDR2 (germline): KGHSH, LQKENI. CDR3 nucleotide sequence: TGTGCCAGCTCACCACAACAGGGGGCTATGGAGACCCAGTACTTC. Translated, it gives CASSPQQGAMETQYF.

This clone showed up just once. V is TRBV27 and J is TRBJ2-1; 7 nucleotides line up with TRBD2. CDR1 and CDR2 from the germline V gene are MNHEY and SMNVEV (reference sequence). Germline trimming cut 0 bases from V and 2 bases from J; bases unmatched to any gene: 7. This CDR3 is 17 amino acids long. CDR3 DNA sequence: TGTGCCAGCAGTTTATCAGTTTGGGAGGGGACCTACAATGAGCAGTTCTTC. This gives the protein CASSLSVWEGTYNEQFF.

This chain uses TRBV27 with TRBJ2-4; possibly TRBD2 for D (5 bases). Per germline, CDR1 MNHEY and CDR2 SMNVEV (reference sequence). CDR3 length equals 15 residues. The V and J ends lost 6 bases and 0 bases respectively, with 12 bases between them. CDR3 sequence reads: CASREDGLAKNIQYF. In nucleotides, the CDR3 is TGTGCCAGCAGGGAGGACGGGCTAGCCAAAAACATTCAGTACTTC.

Written as DNA, the CDR3 is TGTGCCAGCAGCCAAGATTGGACAGGGTGGTGGCCCCAGCATTTT. It translates to CASSQDWTGWWPQHF. The chain carries TRBV4-2 and TRBJ1-5, with 8 bases identical to TRBD1. The V segment lost 0 bases and the J segment 9 bases; nucleotides outside the gene matches: 7. CDR1 is LGHNA, CDR2 YNFKEQ, per germline. This CDR3 region has 15 residues.

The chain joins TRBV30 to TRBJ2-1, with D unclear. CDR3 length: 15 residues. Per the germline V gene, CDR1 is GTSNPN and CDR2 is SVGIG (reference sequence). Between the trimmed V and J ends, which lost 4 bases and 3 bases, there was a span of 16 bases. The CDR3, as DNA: TGTGCCTGGAAAAAATTAGAGTTAGGCTACAATGAGCAGTTCTTC. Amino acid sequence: CAWKKLELGYNEQFF.